Each of the 31 T cell receptor beta chains below was sequenced from the same sample in a study of T cell repertoires in cytomegalovirus infection. MiXCR was run by TCRdb on the reads, yielding one entry per CDR3 protein. Of 250,000 to 300,000 distinct CDR3 sequences listed, approximately 15% were seen once; the top ten hold around half. Sequencing was done on a sample of CD8+ T cells from PBMCs. These receptors all stem from a human donor in good health (CMV status not recorded). Some clones in this sample may be carry-over from other donors' samples.

With respect to this clonotype: This may stem from a read error, because a much larger clone lies one nucleotide away. CDR3 residues: CASSQDAGTHYEQYF. The CDR3, as DNA: TGCGCCAGCAGCCAAGACGCCGGGACCCACTACGAGCAGTACTTC. V is TRBV4-3 and J is TRBJ2-7, with D possibly being TRBD1 or TRBD2 (5 bases each). Between the trimmed V and J ends, which lost 0 bases and 3 bases, there was a span of 12 bases. CDR1 is LGHNA and CDR2 is YSLEER in the germline V gene. The CDR3 length is 15 residues.

This clonotype was counted many times. The J gene is TRBJ2-5, the V gene TRBV11-2; no firm D call. The CDR3 spans 13 residues. Germline V CDR1 and CDR2: SGHAT, FQNNGV. V gave up 2 bases and J gave up 3 bases, with 7 bases separating them. The CDR3 nucleotides are TGTGCCAGCAGCTTATTCAGAAAAGAGACCCAGTACTTC. It encodes CASSLFRKETQYF.

This clonotype came up a few times. The chain uses TRBV2 and TRBJ2-7; TRBD1 aligns across 10 bases. The CDR3 sequence is 13 residues long. Germline assignment: CDR1 SNHLY and CDR2 FYNNEI. The ends lost 10 bases at V and 5 bases at J; junction bases unmatched: 8. CDR3: CATPGQGTDEQYF. The CDR3 bases are TGTGCCACCCCGGGACAGGGGACTGACGAGCAGTACTTC.

V gene TRBV20-1 combines with J gene TRBJ2-3, with 7 bases identical to TRBD1. This CDR3 is built from 16 residues. Germline lookup yields CDR1 DFQATT and CDR2 SNEGSKA (reference sequence). J gave up 0 bases and V 2 bases, and 8 bases lay outside the gene matches. Here the CDR3 reads CSARPDRATSTDTQYF. Written as DNA, the CDR3 is TGCAGTGCTAGACCCGACAGGGCAACTAGCACAGATACGCAGTATTTT.

This clonotype has ten or more counts. This chain connects TRBV7-2 to TRBJ1-2, with no clear D. This CDR3 has 12 amino acids. Trimming removed 7 bases at V and 4 bases at J, with 10 bases between. Germline V gene data show CDR1 as SGHTA and CDR2 as FQGNSA. The CDR3 sequence: CASIGYGYGYTF. The DNA for the CDR3 is TGTGCCAGCATCGGCTATGGCTATGGCTACACCTTC.

The chain employs TRBV29-1 and TRBJ1-2, with a tentative D call TRBD1 (5 bases). V lost 1 base to trimming and J lost 4 bases, with 13 bases between them. Germline CDR1 and CDR2: SQVTM and ANQGSEA. The CDR3 consists of 14 residues. The CDR3 coding sequence is TGCAGCGTTGAAGTTTCCGGGGCGGTCTATGGCTACACCTTC. Protein product: CSVEVSGAVYGYTF.

Ten or more counts support this clonotype. This chain joins TRBV12-3 or TRBV12-4 and TRBJ2-1; D is undetermined. The CDR3 is 14 amino acids. V was shortened by 6 bases and J by 2 bases, with 11 bases between the two germline ends. This chain's CDR3 is CASSQLGPYNEQFF. CDR3 sequence (DNA): TGTGCCAGCAGCCAATTGGGCCCCTACAATGAGCAGTTCTTC.

This clonotype was recorded only once. V gene TRBV6-2 or TRBV6-3 combines with J gene TRBJ2-1; D uncertain. The germline gives CDR1 MNHEY, CDR2 SVGEGT. V shed 6 bases and J shed 0 bases, with 15 bases lying between them. The CDR3 has 16 residues. DNA for the CDR3: TGTGCCAGCAGAAGTCTCGAGGTGAGCTCCTACAATGAGCAGTTCTTC. Protein: CASRSLEVSSYNEQFF.

This rearrangement joins TRBV12-3 or TRBV12-4 to TRBJ1-1; 7 nucleotides match TRBD1. The CDR3 spans 12 residues. V trimming: 8 bases; J trimming: 5 bases; junction bases outside the gene matches: 5. The CDR3: CASGNRGTEAFF. The CDR3 nucleotides read TGTGCCAGCGGCAACAGGGGAACTGAAGCTTTCTTT.

The sample holds a few counts of this clonotype. The chain uses TRBV27 and TRBJ1-5, with D hard to call. Germline V gives CDR1 MNHEY, CDR2 SMNVEV (reference sequence). The germline V and J ends were trimmed by 2 bases and 9 bases, with 11 bases remaining between them. The CDR3 extends over 13 amino acids. CDR3 amino acids: CASSLGPTVPQHF. The CDR3 DNA sequence: TGTGCCAGCAGTTTAGGACCTACGGTGCCCCAGCATTTT.

This clonotype was seen more than once but under ten times. J is TRBJ1-2 and V is TRBV2; a possible D gene is TRBD1 (6 bases). Trimming pared 6 bases from V and 0 bases from J, leaving 11 bases between. This CDR3 region has 14 residues. Germline CDR1 is SNHLY and CDR2 is FYNNEI. This CDR3 is CASSGQKTNYGYTF. The DNA of the CDR3 is TGTGCCAGCAGCGGACAGAAAACTAACTATGGCTACACCTTC.

This clonotype came up many times. The CDR3 protein is CASSLARVAPTGELFF. For the CDR3, the DNA is TGTGCCAGCAGCTTAGCGCGTGTGGCGCCTACCGGGGAGCTGTTTTTT. The chain uses TRBV7-2 and TRBJ2-2; no clear D gene. Trimming took off 0 bases at V and 5 bases at J, with 13 bases between the two ends. CDR1 is SGHTA, CDR2 FQGNSA, per germline. This CDR3 comprises 16 residues.

This clonotype showed up just once. The rearrangement joins TRBV7-3 to TRBJ2-1; 10 bases align to TRBD2. V shed 3 bases, J shed 5 bases, and the junction held 22 bases outside the gene matches. Germline loops: CDR1 SGHTA, CDR2 FQGTGA. The CDR3 spans 21 residues. The chain's CDR3 is CASSFFVASGGPSENDNEQFF. In DNA, the CDR3 is TGTGCCAGCAGCTTTTTCGTCGCTAGCGGGGGCCCCAGTGAGAATGACAATGAGCAGTTCTTC.

This chain joins TRBV15 and TRBJ2-1; D possibly uses TRBD1 or TRBD2 (5 bases each). Looked up from germline, CDR1 is LNHNV and CDR2 is YYDKDF (reference sequence). The CDR3 spans 14 residues. Deletions cut 4 bases from V and 7 bases from J, with 14 bases between. CDR3 coding DNA: TGTGCCACCAGCACCAGACAATGGGGGAATGAGCAGTTCTTC. Encoded protein: CATSTRQWGNEQFF.

In this sample, this clonotype turned up many times. The chain couples TRBV20-1 to TRBJ2-1; 8 bases align to TRBD2. There are 14 residues in the CDR3. Per germline, CDR1 DFQATT and CDR2 SNEGSKA (reference sequence). The V segment lost 6 bases and the J segment 8 bases; nucleotides outside the gene matches: 12. The DNA for the CDR3 is TGCAGTGCCTCAGATTTGGCGGGGGGCCATGAGCAGTTCTTC. This codes for CSASDLAGGHEQFF.

This clonotype was detected ten times or more. The J gene is TRBJ2-2, the V gene TRBV12-3 or TRBV12-4, with D tentatively TRBD1 (5 bases). V was trimmed by 10 bases and J by 2 bases, leaving 14 bases between them. The CDR3 covers 14 residues. The CDR3, as DNA: TGTGCCACCCGGTGGACACCTAACACCGGGGAGCTGTTTTTT. Translation gives CATRWTPNTGELFF.

CDR3 sequence reads: CASGGMAEAFF. The DNA for the CDR3 is TGTGCCAGCGGCGGGATGGCTGAAGCTTTCTTT. V gene TRBV9 combines with J gene TRBJ1-1; no definite D call. V shed 7 bases and J shed 6 bases, with 10 bases lying between them. The CDR3 is made up of 11 amino acids. CDR1 and CDR2 (germline): SGDLS, YYNGEE.

This clonotype was picked up a small number of times. The rearrangement uses TRBV7-9 and TRBJ2-7; D uncertain. V was clipped by 8 bases and J by 7 bases, with 9 bases between them. Germline V gene lookup returns CDR1 SEHNR and CDR2 FQNEAQ (reference sequence). The CDR3 is 10 amino acids. DNA of the CDR3: TGTGCCAGCGGCAGTAGGGAGCAGTACTTC. This translates into CASGSREQYF.

With respect to this clonotype: The junction differs from germline at one of its ends, possibly a read error. The chain links TRBV6-4 to TRBJ1-1; D is ambiguous. The V gene's germline CDR1 is MRHNA and CDR2 SNTAGT. The CDR3 totals 13 residues. The CDR3 sequence: CASSEIPNTEALF. As DNA, the CDR3 is TGTGCCAGCAGTGAGATCCCCAACACTGAAGCTTTGTTT.

This clonotype has just a few counts. The chain joins TRBV7-2 to TRBJ1-6; 8 bases map to TRBD1. There are 14 residues in the CDR3. CDR1 and CDR2 (germline): SGHTA, FQGNSA. Trimming cost V 4 bases and J 10 bases; bases outside gene matches: 6. The CDR3 loop is CASSSGGFGSPLHF. In DNA form, the CDR3 reads TGTGCCAGCAGCTCAGGGGGCTTCGGATCACCCCTCCACTTT. The full variable domain, completed using reference TRBV7-2 and TRBJ1-6, is GAGVSQSPSNKVTEKGKDVELRCDPISGHTALYWYRQSLGQGLEFLIYFQGNSAPDKSGLPSDRFSAERTGGSVSTLTIQRTQQEDSAVYLCASSSGGFGSPLHFGNGTRLTVT.

This clonotype came up a few times. The chain couples TRBV28 to TRBJ1-6; tentative D call: TRBD1 (6 bases). This CDR3 has 17 amino acids. The V and J ends lost 7 bases and 0 bases respectively, with 16 bases between them. Germline assignment: CDR1 MDHEN and CDR2 SYDVKM. CDR3 in amino acids: CASTNSGVSSYNSPLHF. CDR3 DNA sequence: TGTGCCAGCACCAATTCAGGGGTTAGCTCCTATAATTCACCCCTCCACTTT. The full variable domain, rest sourced from reference TRBV28 and TRBJ1-6, is DVKVTQSSRYLVKRTGEKVFLECVQDMDHENMFWYRQDPGLGLRLIYFSYDVKMKEKGDIPEGYSVSREKKERFSLILESASTNQTSMYLCASTNSGVSSYNSPLHFGNGTRLTVT.

Ten or more counts support this clonotype. This chain joins TRBV7-2 and TRBJ2-5, with 10 positions matching TRBD1. CDR3 size: 16 residues. Trimming took 5 bases from V and 2 from J; bases not matched to a gene: 8. From germline, CDR1 is SGHTA and CDR2 FQGNSA. DNA for the CDR3: TGTGCCAGCAGCCAGGGACAGGGGCCTTGGCAAGAGACCCAGTACTTC. Protein: CASSQGQGPWQETQYF.

This clonotype was recorded many times. The chain is built from TRBV13 and TRBJ2-3, with D unclear. Trimming removed 5 bases from V and 6 bases from J, with 9 bases in between. This CDR3 is 12 amino acids long. Germline loops: CDR1 PRHDT, CDR2 FYEKMQ (reference sequence). CDR3 in amino acids: CASSPVTDTQYF. CDR3 in DNA: TGTGCCAGCAGCCCCGTTACGGATACGCAGTATTTT.

Many counts were recorded for this clonotype. V usage is TRBV7-9 and J usage is TRBJ2-1, with 10 nucleotides matching TRBD1. Germline values: CDR1 SEHNR, CDR2 FQNEAQ (reference sequence). V lost 7 bases, J lost 5 bases, and 11 bases stayed unmatched. The CDR3 is 16 residues long. As DNA, the CDR3 is TGTGCCAGCATCCCGCAGGACAGGGGGAAGAACAATGAGCAGTTCTTC. Translating gives CASIPQDRGKNNEQFF.

The rearrangement links TRBV25-1 to TRBJ1-5, with TRBD1 identical over 7 bases. The junction had 5 bases not matched to a gene; V was cut back by 5 bases and J by 7 bases. This CDR3 is 13 amino acids long. CDR1 and CDR2 from the germline V gene are MGHDK and SYGVNS. This CDR3 is CASSSGGRQPQHF. CDR3 in DNA: TGTGCCAGCAGTTCAGGGGGTCGACAGCCCCAGCATTTT.

This chain joins TRBV29-1 and TRBJ1-2; TRBD1 is a possible D gene (5 bases). The germline CDR1 and CDR2 sequences are SQVTM and ANQGSEA. The ends were cut back, 3 bases at V and 8 bases at J, with 16 bases in the middle. The CDR3 is 13 amino acids. CDR3 in amino acids: CSVEEGWAGGYTF. CDR3 DNA: TGCAGCGTTGAGGAGGGGTGGGCTGGAGGCTACACCTTC.

The rearrangement uses TRBV6-5 and TRBJ2-3; D gene unclear. The V and J ends lost 6 bases and 1 base respectively, with 11 bases between them. Germline values: CDR1 MNHEY, CDR2 SVGAGI. The CDR3 length is 14 residues. The CDR3 nucleotides read TGTGCCAGCAGGCCGTTTCCAGGCACAGATACGCAGTATTTT. It translates to CASRPFPGTDTQYF.

Ten or more counts support this clonotype. This rearrangement joins TRBV7-8 to TRBJ2-5; TRBD2 matches 9 bases. The germline gives CDR1 SGHVS, CDR2 FQNEAQ. The CDR3 runs to 18 residues. V lost 0 bases to trimming and J lost 2 bases; unmatched junction nucleotides: 10. The CDR3 DNA is TGTGCCAGCAGCTTAGCCCCCGGTAGCGGGGGTATGCAAGAGACCCAGTACTTC. It codes for CASSLAPGSGGMQETQYF. Full variable domain (remainder filled in from reference TRBV7-8 and TRBJ2-5): GAGVSQSPRYKVAKRGQDVALRCDPISGHVSLFWYQQALGQGPEFLTYFQNEAQLDKSGLPSDRFFAERPEGSVSTLKIQRTQQEDSAVYLCASSLAPGSGGMQETQYFGPGTRLLVL.

This clonotype was detected a few times. The V and J genes are TRBV28 and TRBJ1-1; the match to TRBD1 covers 7 bases. J gave up 5 bases and V 4 bases, and 13 bases lay outside the gene matches. The germline gives CDR1 MDHEN, CDR2 SYDVKM. The CDR3 consists of 16 residues. This chain's CDR3 is CASSSRAGGGWTEAFF. CDR3 sequence (DNA): TGTGCCAGCAGTTCTAGGGCAGGGGGAGGCTGGACTGAAGCTTTCTTT.

This clonotype has just a few counts. This chain connects TRBV7-9 to TRBJ1-2; 12 bases align to TRBD1. Germline CDR1 SEHNR, CDR2 FQNEAQ (reference sequence). V was clipped by 5 bases and J by 7 bases; unmatched bases: 8. The CDR3 sequence is 15 residues long. CDR3 DNA: TGTGCCAGCAGCGACCCTCGGGACAGGGGGCCTGGCTACACCTTC. The encoded protein is CASSDPRDRGPGYTF.

In this sample, this clonotype turned up many times. V usage is TRBV12-3 or TRBV12-4 and J usage is TRBJ2-7, with 8 bases fitting TRBD1. V gave up 4 bases and J gave up 2 bases; unmatched junction bases: 7. The CDR3 length is 15 residues. This chain's CDR3 is CASSSGQEYTYEQYF. The CDR3 nucleotides read TGTGCCAGCAGTTCGGGACAGGAATATACCTACGAGCAGTACTTC.